These 9 T cell receptor beta chains came from one sample sequenced in a study of cytomegalovirus exposure and HLA in healthy donors. Primers: 60 Vbeta forward and 13 Jbeta reverse. Assay used: immunoSEQ multiplex PCR; TCRdb lists only in-frame clones, some missing. This sample has around 170,000 clones, with about 85% found just once. The sequencing input was PBMCs. These receptor sequences come from a man aged 50-59 years in good health and CMV-seronegative.

The rearrangement uses TRBV5-1 and TRBJ2-1; 9 bases are shared with TRBD2. Germline trimming cut 3 bases from V and 4 bases from J; bases unmatched to any gene: 5. CDR1 is SGHRS and CDR2 is YFSETQ in the germline V gene. This CDR3 has 15 amino acids. CDR3 residues: CASSSTSGVYNEQFF. CDR3 coding DNA: TGCGCCAGCAGCTCGACTAGCGGAGTATACAATGAGCAGTTCTTC.

The chain has TRBV7-9 and TRBJ2-7; the D gene is possibly TRBD1 (6 bases). Trimming cost V 1 base and J 12 bases, with 10 bases left between them. Germline V CDR1 and CDR2: SEHNR, FQNEAQ (reference sequence). This CDR3 is built from 11 residues. The CDR3 DNA reads as TGTGCCAGCAGCTTAGACAGGGAAAGGTACTTC. This translates into CASSLDRERYF.

The chain carries TRBV5-1 and TRBJ1-5; D remains ambiguous. This CDR3 spans 14 amino acids. From germline, CDR1 is SGHRS and CDR2 YFSETQ. Trimming left V 4 bases short and J 2 bases short, with 10 bases between. The CDR3: CASSIDGGNQPQHF. The CDR3, as DNA: TGCGCCAGCAGCATCGACGGGGGCAATCAGCCCCAGCATTTT.

The J gene is TRBJ1-4, the V gene TRBV9; possible D gene TRBD1, 6 bases. The CDR3 is made up of 15 amino acids. V was trimmed by 0 bases and J by 5 bases, leaving 11 bases between them. Germline assignment: CDR1 SGDLS and CDR2 YYNGEE. Written as DNA, the CDR3 is TGTGCCAGCAGCGTAGAAGCAGGGGAGAATGAAAAACTGTTTTTT. As protein: CASSVEAGENEKLFF.

This chain uses TRBV7-2 with TRBJ2-3; 12 bases agree with TRBD2. V lost 0 bases, J lost 5 bases, and 6 bases stayed unmatched. CDR1 is SGHTA and CDR2 is FQGNSA in the germline V gene. The CDR3 contains 17 residues. The CDR3, as DNA: TGTGCCAGCAGCTTAGCTGCGCTAGCGGGGGGGCAAGATACGCAGTATTTT. Translated: CASSLAALAGGQDTQYF.

The chain has TRBV11-1 and TRBJ1-2, with D possibly matching TRBD1 (6 bases). The CDR3 has 13 amino acids. V lost 5 bases and J lost 2, with 9 bases in between. Germline V lookup: CDR1 SGHAT, CDR2 FQDESV (reference sequence). CDR3 region: CASSPTGNYGYTF. The CDR3 nucleotides are TGTGCCAGCAGCCCGACAGGAAACTATGGCTACACCTTC.

The chain employs TRBV27 and TRBJ2-3; D remains unclear. The CDR3 is 13 amino acids. Trimming stripped 8 bases from V and 0 bases from J, with 9 bases between. Looked up from germline, CDR1 is MNHEY and CDR2 is SMNVEV (reference sequence). This chain's CDR3 is CASGHHSTDTQYF. For the CDR3, the DNA is TGTGCCAGCGGCCATCATAGCACAGATACGCAGTATTTT.

The chain couples TRBV6-1 to TRBJ1-2; 10 bases map to TRBD1. J gave up 2 bases and V 6 bases, and 6 bases lay outside the gene matches. The CDR3 covers 15 residues. CDR1 and CDR2 (germline): MNHNS, SASEGT. The CDR3 reads CASRDPGQGNYGYTF. In DNA form, the CDR3 reads TGTGCCAGCAGAGATCCGGGACAGGGGAACTATGGCTACACCTTC.

This clone has just a few counts. The CDR3 reads CASSSGTGFEKLFF. The CDR3 DNA is TGTGCCAGCAGTTCCGGGACAGGGTTTGAAAAACTGTTTTTT. The V gene is TRBV6-5, the J gene TRBJ1-4, with 9 bases matching TRBD1. V lost 4 bases to trimming and J lost 7 bases; unmatched junction nucleotides: 4. The CDR3 runs to 14 residues. The germline V gene encodes CDR1 MNHEY and CDR2 SVGAGI.